A selection of T cell receptor beta chains follows, all from one sample in a study of blood T cells in healthy people across ages. MiXCR, run by TCRdb on the 5' RACE reads, gives a single entry per CDR3 protein. Found here are roughly 860,000 distinct CDR3 sequences, 62% of them singletons; the top ten hold around 30%. The specimen sequenced was blood. These receptors came from a man in his thirties or forties in good health. Both conserved end residues are part of each CDR3. A D gene is named only where the DNA matches it firmly. Some rows mark clone size as missing; the rest say once, few, many or name a class of expanded clone.

TRBV11-2	TRBJ1-6	NA	NA	17	TGTGCCAGCAGCCCGGGACTTACGAGCTCCTATAATTCACCCCTCCACTTT	CASSPGLTSSYNSPLHF
TRBV6-5	TRBJ1-6	NA	NA	14	TGTGCCAGCAGTGGAGACAGGCGGAATTCACCCCTCCACTTT	CASSGDRRNSPLHF
TRBV20-1	TRBJ1-5	NA	NA	13	TGCAGTGCTAGTGGCAGATTCAATCAGCCCCAGCATTTT	CSASGRFNQPQHF
TRBV6-6	TRBJ1-4	NA	NA	13	TGTGCCAGCACCGGAGGGGAGGATGAAAAACTGTTTTTT	CASTGGEDEKLFF
TRBV4-3	TRBJ1-1	NA	NA	16	TGCGCCAGCAGCCAAGATACCAGGGCTTTGAACACTGAAGCTTTCTTT	CASSQDTRALNTEAFF
TRBV20-1	TRBJ2-7	NA	few	12	TGCAGTGCTAATCCCCTCGCAAACGAGCAGTACTTC	CSANPLANEQYF
TRBV20-1	TRBJ2-4	NA	few	8	TGCAGTGCGGGGACACAGTACTTC	CSAGTQYF
TRBV7-7	TRBJ2-7	NA	NA	13	TGTGCCAGCTTGGAACAGGGTGGGGACGAGCAGTACTTC	CASLEQGGDEQYF
TRBV5-5	TRBJ1-4	NA	NA	11	TGTGCCAGCAGAATGGATGAAAAACTGTTTTTT	CASRMDEKLFF
TRBV20-1	TRBJ2-7	TRBD2	few	14	TGCAGTGCCACCCAGCGGGGGCCCCCCTACGAGCAGTACTTC	CSATQRGPPYEQYF
TRBV28	TRBJ1-2	NA	NA	14	TGTGCCAGCAGTTGGGCACCCATGAACTATGGCTACACCTTC	CASSWAPMNYGYTF
TRBV5-6	TRBJ2-7	NA	NA	13	TGTGCCAGCAGCTTGTCTCCGGACCGATACCCGTACTTC	CASSLSPDRYPYF
TRBV7-9	TRBJ1-2	NA	NA	15	TGTGCCAGCAGCTTCGTATTGCAGGGCGGCTATGGCTACACCTTC	CASSFVLQGGYGYTF
TRBV9	TRBJ2-1	NA	NA	15	TGTGCCAGCAGCCCTTCCGGGACTCACGATAATGAGCAGTTCTTC	CASSPSGTHDNEQFF
TRBV28	TRBJ2-7	TRBD2	once	16	TGTGCCAGCAGTCCCGGGGGGGATTCGCCTCCCTACGAGCAGTACTTC	CASSPGGDSPPYEQYF
TRBV5-1	TRBJ2-7	TRBD1	few	15	TGCGCCAGCAGCTTGGGCAGGGGGCAGTACAATGAGCAGTACTTC	CASSLGRGQYNEQYF
TRBV3-1	TRBJ2-1	TRBD2	many	16	TGTGCCAGCAGCCAAGATGTCACTAGCGGCTACAATGAGCAGTTCTTC	CASSQDVTSGYNEQFF
TRBV9	TRBJ2-5	NA	once	15	TGTGCCAGCAGCGTAGAGGTCCGCCGGGGAGAGACCCAGTACTTC	CASSVEVRRGETQYF
TRBV9	TRBJ1-5	NA	NA	16	TGTGCCAGCAGCGCCCCGGTGGCGGGGGCCCAAGAGACCCAGCATTTT	CASSAPVAGAQETQHF
TRBV5-1	TRBJ2-6	TRBD1	NA	18	TGCGCCAGCAGCTCGGGGGACAGGAGTTTCTCTGGGGCCAACGTCCTGACTTTC	CASSSGDRSFSGANVLTF
TRBV9	TRBJ1-2	NA	NA	15	TGTGCCAGCAGCCAAGGGACTCCGGGGGGCTATGGCTACACCTTC	CASSQGTPGGYGYTF
TRBV4-2	TRBJ1-3	NA	NA	15	TGTGCCAGCAGCCAATTAGCTAGCTCTGGAAACACCATATATTTT	CASSQLASSGNTIYF
TRBV7-2	TRBJ2-1	TRBD2	few	18	TGTGCCAGCAGCCCCCTAGTGCGGGAGCGGGGGGCGTGGAATGAGCAGTTCTTC	CASSPLVRERGAWNEQFF
TRBV4-3	TRBJ2-5	TRBD2	NA	16	TGCGCCAGCAGCCAAGATCGGGGGGGGCGCGTAGAGACCCAGTACTTC	CASSQDRGGRVETQYF